These T cell receptor beta chains were read from a single sample in a study of blood T cell repertoires in COVID-19. Data came from immunoSEQ multiplex PCR; TCRdb stores just in-frame clones and leaves some out. The data contain hundreds of thousands of clones, about nine tenths of them singletons. The specimen was peripheral blood. Receptor source: a man between 18 and 35 years old with active or convalescent COVID-19. Each CDR3 is given with its conserved first and last residue. The order of the fields is clone size, J gene, D gene, V gene, CDR3 DNA, CDR3 protein. D genes are given only for firm matches. Size is omitted from some rows. Given values are once, few, many or a class for expanded clones.

clone size: NA; J gene: TRBJ1-6; D gene: NA; V gene: TRBV28; CDR3 DNA: TGTGCCAGCAGTTTCCCCACAGAGGGATCTAATTCACCCCTCCACTTT; CDR3 protein: CASSFPTEGSNSPLHF
clone size: few; J gene: TRBJ1-2; D gene: TRBD1; V gene: TRBV2; CDR3 DNA: TGTGCCAGCAGTCGACAGGGGAACTATGGCTACACCTTC; CDR3 protein: CASSRQGNYGYTF
clone size: NA; J gene: TRBJ1-1; D gene: NA; V gene: TRBV6-5; CDR3 DNA: TGTGCCAGCTACCGTGGTATTACCGGTGAAGCTTTCTTT; CDR3 protein: CASYRGITGEAFF
clone size: NA; J gene: TRBJ1-2; D gene: TRBD1; V gene: TRBV3-1/TRBV3-2; CDR3 DNA: TGTGCCAGCAGCCAAGGTCCAGGGGGCAACTATGGCTACACCTTC; CDR3 protein: CASSQGPGGNYGYTF
clone size: NA; J gene: TRBJ1-2; D gene: TRBD1; V gene: TRBV27; CDR3 DNA: TGTGCCAGCAGTTCGACACCAGGGGGCGGTGGCTACACCTTC; CDR3 protein: CASSSTPGGGGYTF
clone size: NA; J gene: TRBJ2-7; D gene: NA; V gene: TRBV6-5; CDR3 DNA: TGTGCCAGCAGTCGCCCAGGCAACCTGGACGAGCAGTACTTC; CDR3 protein: CASSRPGNLDEQYF
clone size: NA; J gene: TRBJ2-3; D gene: NA; V gene: TRBV24-1; CDR3 DNA: TGTGCCACCAGTGCGGCAGGGGACGCAGATACGCAGTATTTT; CDR3 protein: CATSAAGDADTQYF
clone size: NA; J gene: TRBJ2-5; D gene: NA; V gene: TRBV28; CDR3 DNA: TGTGCCAGCAGTCTCCCGTGGGCAGTCCCAGAGACCCAGTACTTC; CDR3 protein: CASSLPWAVPETQYF
clone size: NA; J gene: TRBJ1-6; D gene: NA; V gene: TRBV13; CDR3 DNA: TGTGCCAGCAGCTTAGGTCAGGTCAGCTCCTATAATTCACCCCTCCACTTT; CDR3 protein: CASSLGQVSSYNSPLHF
clone size: NA; J gene: TRBJ1-4; D gene: NA; V gene: TRBV5-8; CDR3 DNA: TGTGCCAGCAGCTTTATCGCGCGGGGCCTTAATGAAAAACTGTTTTTT; CDR3 protein: CASSFIARGLNEKLFF
clone size: NA; J gene: TRBJ1-2; D gene: NA; V gene: TRBV5-5; CDR3 DNA: TGTGCCAGCAGCTTGTGGGGAGAGGATGGCTACACCTTC; CDR3 protein: CASSLWGEDGYTF
clone size: NA; J gene: TRBJ1-5; D gene: NA; V gene: TRBV15; CDR3 DNA: TGTGCCACCAGCAGAGACGGGCAGGGCAGTCAGCCCCAGCATTTT; CDR3 protein: CATSRDGQGSQPQHF
clone size: NA; J gene: TRBJ1-1; D gene: TRBD1; V gene: TRBV15; CDR3 DNA: TGTGCCACCAGCAGAGAACCGACAGGGGCGGCTTTCTTT; CDR3 protein: CATSREPTGAAFF
clone size: NA; J gene: TRBJ1-1; D gene: NA; V gene: TRBV6-1; CDR3 DNA: TGTGCCAGCAGTGAATCCTCTTACGGGTACGGGGCTGAAGCTTTCTTT; CDR3 protein: CASSESSYGYGAEAFF
clone size: NA; J gene: TRBJ2-7; D gene: TRBD1; V gene: TRBV7-9; CDR3 DNA: TGTGCCAGCAGCCACCGGGACAGGGTCGGTGAGCAGTACTTC; CDR3 protein: CASSHRDRVGEQYF
clone size: NA; J gene: TRBJ1-5; D gene: NA; V gene: TRBV18; CDR3 DNA: TGTGCCAGCTCACCGGGGCAGTTGACCAATCAGCCCCAGCATTTT; CDR3 protein: CASSPGQLTNQPQHF
clone size: NA; J gene: TRBJ2-2; D gene: TRBD2; V gene: TRBV19; CDR3 DNA: TGTGCCAGTTCCTCCCGGGGGGTTTTACTTTCCGGGGAGCTGTTTTTT; CDR3 protein: CASSSRGVLLSGELFF
clone size: NA; J gene: TRBJ2-3; D gene: TRBD2; V gene: TRBV14; CDR3 DNA: TGTGCCAGCAGCCGAAGACTAGCGGGATTATCAGATACGCAGTATTTT; CDR3 protein: CASSRRLAGLSDTQYF
clone size: NA; J gene: TRBJ1-4; D gene: NA; V gene: TRBV11-2; CDR3 DNA: TGTGCCAGCAGCCCAGTCCTACAGTTGAATGAAAAACTGTTTTTT; CDR3 protein: CASSPVLQLNEKLFF
clone size: NA; J gene: TRBJ1-1; D gene: NA; V gene: TRBV18; CDR3 DNA: TGTGCCAGCTCAGCCATCAACGCAGGGCACACTGAAGCTTTCTTT; CDR3 protein: CASSAINAGHTEAFF
clone size: NA; J gene: TRBJ1-2; D gene: TRBD1; V gene: TRBV7-9; CDR3 DNA: TGTGCCAGCCTGGGACAGGGCTATGGCTACACCTTC; CDR3 protein: CASLGQGYGYTF
clone size: once; J gene: TRBJ1-4; D gene: NA; V gene: TRBV18; CDR3 DNA: TGTGCCAGCTCACCACCGGGGAGAGCTAATGAAAAACTGTTTTTT; CDR3 protein: CASSPPGRANEKLFF
clone size: NA; J gene: TRBJ2-7; D gene: NA; V gene: TRBV4-1; CDR3 DNA: TGCGCCAGCAGCCAAGGCAGGGGATTCGAGCAGTACTTC; CDR3 protein: CASSQGRGFEQYF
clone size: NA; J gene: TRBJ1-2; D gene: NA; V gene: TRBV27; CDR3 DNA: TGTGCCAGCAGTTTGTCCAGGGGCATCTATGGCTACACCTTC; CDR3 protein: CASSLSRGIYGYTF
clone size: NA; J gene: TRBJ1-5; D gene: TRBD1; V gene: TRBV6-5; CDR3 DNA: TGTGCCAGCAGCAGGGACAGGGCCCGCAATCAGCCCCAGCATTTT; CDR3 protein: CASSRDRARNQPQHF
clone size: NA; J gene: TRBJ1-2; D gene: TRBD1; V gene: TRBV27; CDR3 DNA: TGTGCCAGCACCTCAGGGGGTCGGTATGGCTACACCTTC; CDR3 protein: CASTSGGRYGYTF
clone size: once; J gene: TRBJ1-1; D gene: TRBD1; V gene: TRBV6-4; CDR3 DNA: TGTGCCAGCAGTGACTCGGCGGGACAGGGGGCGCAGTCTTTCTTT; CDR3 protein: CASSDSAGQGAQSFF
clone size: NA; J gene: TRBJ2-7; D gene: NA; V gene: TRBV6-5; CDR3 DNA: TGTGCCAGCAGCCATCCAGGGGCCGAGCAGTACTTC; CDR3 protein: CASSHPGAEQYF
clone size: NA; J gene: TRBJ2-7; D gene: TRBD1; V gene: TRBV2; CDR3 DNA: TGTGCCAGCAGAATTCCCGGGACAGCCTCCTACGAGCAGTACTTC; CDR3 protein: CASRIPGTASYEQYF
clone size: NA; J gene: TRBJ1-1; D gene: TRBD1; V gene: TRBV10-3; CDR3 DNA: TGTGCCATCAGTTACAGGGGTGGGGACACTGAAGCTTTCTTT; CDR3 protein: CAISYRGGDTEAFF
clone size: NA; J gene: TRBJ2-1; D gene: NA; V gene: TRBV29-1; CDR3 DNA: TGCAGCGTTGAATCTAGGAAATCTTACAATGAGCAGTTCTTC; CDR3 protein: CSVESRKSYNEQFF
clone size: once; J gene: TRBJ2-2; D gene: NA; V gene: TRBV27; CDR3 DNA: TGTGCCAGCAGTCCCCGGGACGGGGAGCTGTTTTTT; CDR3 protein: CASSPRDGELFF
clone size: few; J gene: TRBJ2-1; D gene: TRBD2; V gene: TRBV10-1; CDR3 DNA: TGCGCCACCTCTGGTAGCGGGGGATACCCGAGCTCCTACAATGAGCAGTTCTTC; CDR3 protein: CATSGSGGYPSSYNEQFF
clone size: NA; J gene: TRBJ1-1; D gene: NA; V gene: TRBV6-1; CDR3 DNA: TGTGCCAGCAGTGAAGCCATGAGGAGTAGGACTGAAGCTTTCTTT; CDR3 protein: CASSEAMRSRTEAFF
clone size: NA; J gene: TRBJ1-5; D gene: TRBD1; V gene: TRBV5-1; CDR3 DNA: TGCGCCAGCAGCTTGGAGGGACAGGGTAATCAGCCCCAGCATTTT; CDR3 protein: CASSLEGQGNQPQHF
clone size: NA; J gene: TRBJ2-1; D gene: NA; V gene: TRBV18; CDR3 DNA: TGTGCCAGCTCACTAGACAGCTACAATGAGCAGTTCTTC; CDR3 protein: CASSLDSYNEQFF
clone size: NA; J gene: TRBJ2-5; D gene: TRBD1; V gene: TRBV5-6; CDR3 DNA: TGTGCCAGCAGCTTGGTTGACAGGGGGCGGGAGACCCAGTACTTC; CDR3 protein: CASSLVDRGRETQYF
clone size: NA; J gene: TRBJ2-1; D gene: TRBD2; V gene: TRBV5-1; CDR3 DNA: TGCGCCAGCAGCTTCGTTCTAGCGGGAGCAGCCAATGAGCAGTTCTTC; CDR3 protein: CASSFVLAGAANEQFF
clone size: NA; J gene: TRBJ1-1; D gene: TRBD1; V gene: TRBV5-6; CDR3 DNA: TGTGCCAGCAGCACACGGACAGGGACGGGCACTGAAGCTTTCTTT; CDR3 protein: CASSTRTGTGTEAFF
clone size: NA; J gene: TRBJ2-7; D gene: TRBD2; V gene: TRBV27; CDR3 DNA: TGTGCCAGCAGGGTAGCGGGCCCCTACGAGCAGTACTTC; CDR3 protein: CASRVAGPYEQYF
clone size: NA; J gene: TRBJ2-7; D gene: TRBD1; V gene: TRBV6-5; CDR3 DNA: TGTGCCAGCAGTTACTCGACTTCTGGGACAGACTACGAGCAGTACTTC; CDR3 protein: CASSYSTSGTDYEQYF